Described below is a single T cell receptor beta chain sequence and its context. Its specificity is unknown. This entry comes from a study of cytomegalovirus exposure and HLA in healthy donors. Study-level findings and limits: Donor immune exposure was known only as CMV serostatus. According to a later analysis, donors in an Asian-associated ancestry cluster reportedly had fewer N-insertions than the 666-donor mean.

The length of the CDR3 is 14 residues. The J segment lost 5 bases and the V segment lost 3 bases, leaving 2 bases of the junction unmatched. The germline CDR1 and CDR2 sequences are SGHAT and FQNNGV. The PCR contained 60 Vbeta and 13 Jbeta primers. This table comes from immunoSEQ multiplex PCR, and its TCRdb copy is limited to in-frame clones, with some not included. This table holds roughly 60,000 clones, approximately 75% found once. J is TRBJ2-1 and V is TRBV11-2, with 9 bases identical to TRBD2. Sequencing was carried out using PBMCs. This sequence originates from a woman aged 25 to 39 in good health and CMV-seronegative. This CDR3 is CASSLTSGHNEQFF. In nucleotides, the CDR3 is TGTGCCAGCAGCTTGACTAGCGGTCACAATGAGCAGTTCTTC.